The 12 T cell receptor beta chains reported below all come from one sample, sequenced in a study of blood T cell repertoires in COVID-19. The method was immunoSEQ multiplex PCR; TCRdb's version includes in-frame clones alone and lacks a portion of them. The table lists 35,000 to 45,000 clones, just over 90% of them singletons. The sequenced sample was peripheral blood. The receptor set was obtained from a man aged 50 to 59 with COVID-19, enrolled during active disease.

The rearrangement uses TRBV7-2 and TRBJ1-2; D is unclear. Germline CDR1 and CDR2: SGHTA and FQGNSA. Deletions cut 4 bases from V and 3 bases from J, with 18 bases between. The CDR3 contains 16 residues. The CDR3 spells CASSYQKHDFYYGYTF. DNA of the CDR3: TGTGCCAGCAGCTACCAAAAACATGATTTCTACTATGGCTACACCTTC.

The chain is built from TRBV6-2 or TRBV6-3 and TRBJ2-7, with D perhaps matching TRBD2 (6 bases). V gave up 2 bases and J gave up 4 bases, with 15 bases separating them. From germline, CDR1 is MNHEY and CDR2 SVGEGT. The CDR3 has 15 residues. The chain's CDR3 is CASSYRGWGTYEQYF. In DNA, the CDR3 is TGTGCCAGCAGTTACCGGGGCTGGGGGACTTACGAGCAGTACTTC.

Written as DNA, the CDR3 is TGTGCCAGCAGAGGCAGGGGAAATGAAAAACTGTTTTTT. Translating gives CASRGRGNEKLFF. The gene calls are TRBV9 and TRBJ1-4; D perhaps matches TRBD1 (6 bases). Germline V gene lookup returns CDR1 SGDLS and CDR2 YYNGEE. The CDR3 consists of 13 residues. The V end was cut by 5 bases, the J end by 5 bases, with 10 bases between. Using reference TRBV9 and TRBJ1-4 for the parts outside the CDR3, the full variable domain is DSGVTQTPKHLITATGQRVTLRCSPRSGDLSVYWYQQSLDQGLQFLIQYYNGEERAKGNILERFSAQQFPDLHSELNLSSLELGDSALYFCASRGRGNEKLFFGSGTQLSVL.

This clone was found once. The chain joins TRBV2 to TRBJ2-1, with TRBD2 matching over 12 bases. The J segment lost 9 bases and the V segment lost 10 bases, leaving 13 bases of the junction unmatched. This CDR3 contains 15 residues. CDR1 and CDR2 from the germline V gene are SNHLY and FYNNEI. CDR3 bases: TGTGCCACCCGACAGACTAGCGGGAGTGACCCTGAGCAGTTCTTC. Its translation: CATRQTSGSDPEQFF.

The chain couples TRBV19 to TRBJ2-4; TRBD1 might be the D (5 bases). Germline CDR1 is LNHDA and CDR2 is SQIVND (reference sequence). The CDR3 is 14 amino acids. V was shortened by 7 bases and J by 3 bases, with 13 bases between the two germline ends. CDR3 sequence (DNA): TGTGCCAGTAACCCTGTCCAGGGCAAAAACATTCAGTACTTC. Translation gives CASNPVQGKNIQYF.

This clone was detected only once. This sequence joins TRBV5-1 and TRBJ1-6, with no clear D. The length of the CDR3 is 15 residues. Trimming took off 1 base at V and 10 bases at J, with 15 bases between the two ends. CDR1 and CDR2 from the germline V gene are SGHRS and YFSETQ. CDR3 coding DNA: TGCGCCAGCAGCTTGACAGCTTACCCCACCTCACCCCTCCACTTT. It encodes CASSLTAYPTSPLHF.

This clone was picked up a small number of times. As DNA, the CDR3 is TGTGCCAGCAGCCAGGTCCCGGGTTTGAGCTCCTACAATGAGCAGTTCTTC. It is translated as CASSQVPGLSSYNEQFF. The V and J genes are TRBV14 and TRBJ2-1; no clear D. The CDR3 is 17 residues long. The germline V gene encodes CDR1 SGHDN and CDR2 FVKESK. Deletions cut 3 bases from V and 0 bases from J, with 15 bases between.

The chain has TRBV6-6 and TRBJ1-3; 7 bases are a match to TRBD1. Germline V gene data show CDR1 as MNHNY and CDR2 as SVGAGI (reference sequence). This CDR3 comprises 15 residues. J lost 0 bases, V lost 7 bases, and 6 bases had no gene match. For the CDR3, the DNA is TGTGCCAGCAACCGCGGGACAGACTCTGGAAACACCATATATTTT. Translating gives CASNRGTDSGNTIYF.

This clone appeared once. This chain joins TRBV7-8 and TRBJ1-6, with TRBD1 matching 9 bases. This CDR3 spans 15 amino acids. V lost 5 bases, J lost 10 bases, and 9 bases stayed unmatched. CDR1 and CDR2 (germline): SGHVS, FQNEAQ. CDR3: CASSRKGQGDSPLHF. CDR3 coding DNA: TGTGCCAGCAGCCGAAAGGGACAGGGTGACTCACCCCTCCACTTT.

The rearrangement links TRBV25-1 to TRBJ2-7; D unclear. CDR1 is MGHDK and CDR2 is SYGVNS in the germline V gene. The CDR3 consists of 11 residues. Deletions cut 4 bases from V and 7 bases from J, with 8 bases between. The chain's CDR3 is CASSGFEEQYF. CDR3 DNA sequence: TGTGCCAGCAGTGGATTTGAGGAGCAGTACTTC.

The V gene is TRBV6-5, the J gene TRBJ1-2; D gene ambiguous. Germline CDR1 reads MNHEY; CDR2 reads SVGAGI. The V end lost 7 bases, the J end lost 2 bases, and 14 bases lay between the germline ends. CDR3 length: 14 amino acids. CDR3 sequence reads: CASTLRTGNYGYTF. CDR3 nucleotides: TGTGCCAGCACATTACGTACGGGAAACTATGGCTACACCTTC.

The chain combines TRBV4-2 with TRBJ1-4, with D uncertain. Germline V gene sequence: CDR1 LGHNA, CDR2 YNFKEQ. The ends were cut back, 1 base at V and 0 bases at J, with 6 bases in the middle. This CDR3 has 15 residues. DNA for the CDR3: TGTGCCAGCAGCCAAGGGCAGACAACTAATGAAAAACTGTTTTTT. Amino acids: CASSQGQTTNEKLFF.